Shown below are 23 T cell receptor beta chains from a single sample sequenced in a study of blood T cells in healthy people across ages. A second PCR of 7 to 11 cycles used a sample-barcoded 5' primer and a J-beta primer mix. TCRdb re-analysed the 5' RACE reads in MiXCR, keeping a single row per CDR3 protein. Among some 760,000 distinct CDR3 sequences listed, around 25% were seen once. These data are also associated with another study on T cells of mothers and their children.

The source material was blood. Receptors were obtained from a boy under 18 in good health.

The sample holds a few counts of this clonotype. The chain is built from TRBV7-8 and TRBJ1-2; D may be TRBD1 (5 bases). Germline V CDR1 and CDR2: SGHVS, FQNEAQ. CDR3 length equals 16 residues. Trimming pared 5 bases from V and 8 bases from J, leaving 24 bases between. The CDR3 loop reads CASSNSLGGEMGGYTF. In DNA form, the CDR3 reads TGTGCCAGCAGCAACTCACTGGGAGGGGAGATGGGCGGCTACACCTTC.

This clonotype was seen more than once but under ten times. The chain recombines TRBV29-1 with TRBJ2-7, with D perhaps TRBD1 (5 bases). V was clipped by 4 bases and J by 2 bases, with 6 bases between them. Germline CDR1 SQVTM, CDR2 ANQGSEA. CDR3 size: 11 residues. As DNA, the CDR3 is TGCAGCGTTGGCAGGGCCTACGAGCAGTACTTC. It codes for CSVGRAYEQYF.

This clonotype was recorded a few times. The chain is built from TRBV29-1 and TRBJ2-5, with D possibly TRBD2 on 5 matching bases. V was trimmed by 5 bases and J by 2 bases, leaving 9 bases between them. The CDR3 spans 12 residues. Germline CDR1 SQVTM, CDR2 ANQGSEA. The CDR3: CSVNSGQETQYF. CDR3 DNA sequence: TGCAGCGTTAACTCGGGACAAGAGACCCAGTACTTC. The full variable domain, its missing parts supplied by reference TRBV29-1 and TRBJ2-5, is SAVISQKPSRDICQRGTSLTIQCQVDSQVTMMFWYRQQPGQSLTLIATANQGSEATYESGFVIDKFPISRPNLTFSTLTVSNMSPEDSSIYLCSVNSGQETQYFGPGTRLLVL.

This clonotype was detected only a few times. The V gene is TRBV6-1, the J gene TRBJ2-3; 9 bases are a match to TRBD2. CDR1 is MNHNS, CDR2 SASEGT, per germline. The CDR3 has 15 amino acids. After removal of 2 bases from V and 6 bases from J, the junction contained 6 bases not matched to a gene. The DNA of the CDR3 is TGTGCCAGCAGTGAATCGCGGGGGGGGTGGGATACGCAGTATTTT. Protein: CASSESRGGWDTQYF.

The chain carries TRBV11-2 and TRBJ2-5, with D possibly being TRBD1 or TRBD2 (5 bases each). V gave up 4 bases and J gave up 1 base, with 13 bases separating them. CDR3 length: 15 amino acids. The germline CDR1 and CDR2 sequences are SGHAT and FQNNGV. CDR3 DNA sequence: TGTGCCAGCAGCTCCTCGGGACGGATCCAAGAGACCCAGTACTTC. This codes for CASSSSGRIQETQYF.

The table lists this clonotype with a count of one. The chain recombines TRBV28 with TRBJ1-6, with a weak D call TRBD1 (5 bases). V was pared by 6 bases and J by 5 bases, with 14 bases between. The CDR3 loop spans 15 amino acids. Germline V gene lookup returns CDR1 MDHEN and CDR2 SYDVKM. The CDR3 coding sequence is TGTGCCAGCAGCCGGGGGGGTCTTAATAATTCACCCCTCCACTTT. This encodes CASSRGGLNNSPLHF.

The chain couples TRBV7-2 to TRBJ1-1; no reliable D call. This CDR3 spans 13 amino acids. V lost 4 bases and J lost 1, with 7 bases in between. Germline loops: CDR1 SGHTA, CDR2 FQGNSA. This CDR3 reads CASSSNGNTEAFF. The DNA of the CDR3 is TGTGCCAGCAGCTCAAATGGGAACACTGAAGCTTTCTTT. The full variable domain, completed using reference TRBV7-2 and TRBJ1-1, is GAGVSQSPSNKVTEKGKDVELRCDPISGHTALYWYRQSLGQGLEFLIYFQGNSAPDKSGLPSDRFSAERTGGSVSTLTIQRTQQEDSAVYLCASSSNGNTEAFFGQGTRLTVV.

This clonotype has only a few counts. The gene calls are TRBV12-3 or TRBV12-4 and TRBJ1-1, with unresolved D. The V end lost 3 bases, the J end lost 5 bases, and 13 bases lay between the germline ends. CDR3 length equals 14 residues. The CDR3 loop reads CASSLGSIGTEAFF. CDR3 in DNA: TGTGCCAGCAGTTTGGGCTCTATAGGGACTGAAGCTTTCTTT.

This clonotype was counted a few times. The CDR3 reads CASSPGVSDTQYF. In nucleotides, the CDR3 is TGTGCCAGCAGTCCGGGGGTGTCAGATACGCAGTATTTT. The chain combines TRBV12-3 or TRBV12-4 with TRBJ2-3; TRBD2 is a possible D gene (6 bases). Trimming cost V 5 bases and J 4 bases, with 10 bases left between them. CDR3 length equals 13 residues.

The gene calls are TRBV6-1 and TRBJ1-2, with D tentatively TRBD1 (5 bases). Germline V gene lookup returns CDR1 MNHNS and CDR2 SASEGT. Trimming took off 7 bases at V and 4 bases at J, with 16 bases between the two ends. This CDR3 has 14 residues. The chain's CDR3 is CASIPGVGFYGYTF. CDR3 DNA: TGTGCCAGCATTCCGGGGGTAGGGTTCTATGGCTACACCTTC.

In this sample, this clonotype turned up a few times. The V gene is TRBV6-6, the J gene TRBJ2-5; 7 bases match TRBD1. Germline CDR1 reads MNHNY; CDR2 reads SVGAGI (reference sequence). This CDR3 contains 13 residues. Trimming cost V 5 bases and J 8 bases; bases outside gene matches: 8. The CDR3 is CASSHLGQPTQYF. The CDR3 DNA is TGTGCCAGCAGTCATTTGGGACAGCCAACCCAGTACTTC.

This clonotype was counted only a few times. V and J are TRBV24-1 and TRBJ1-4; 9 nucleotides line up with TRBD1. Germline V gene data show CDR1 as KGHDR and CDR2 as SFDVKD. Trimming cost V 4 bases and J 7 bases; bases outside gene matches: 12. There are 17 residues in the CDR3. CDR3 coding DNA: TGTGCCACCAGTGACTCCCCCGGGACAGGGAAAGGTGAAAAACTGTTTTTT. Residues: CATSDSPGTGKGEKLFF.

This clonotype has just a few counts. CDR3 nucleotide sequence: TGTGCCAGCAGACCGTTAGCGGGGGCGTCCGCTGGGGCCAACGTCCTGACTTTC. Its protein product is CASRPLAGASAGANVLTF. V usage is TRBV11-2 and J usage is TRBJ2-6; TRBD2 matches 9 bases. Germline V gene sequence: CDR1 SGHAT, CDR2 FQNNGV. J lost 2 bases, V lost 6 bases, and 11 bases had no gene match. This CDR3 region has 18 residues.

This chain uses TRBV20-1 with TRBJ1-1; 9 nucleotides line up with TRBD1. Germline loops: CDR1 DFQATT, CDR2 SNEGSKA (reference sequence). Losses at the gene ends were 7 bases for V and 0 bases for J; bases not matched to a gene: 0. The CDR3 runs 12 residues. The CDR3 DNA reads as TGCAGTGGGGACAGGGTGAACACTGAAGCTTTCTTT. Protein product: CSGDRVNTEAFF.

The chain joins TRBV14 to TRBJ1-6; D remains ambiguous. V lost 3 bases to trimming and J lost 5 bases, with 14 bases between them. Germline V lookup: CDR1 SGHDN, CDR2 FVKESK. The CDR3 runs to 16 residues. CDR3 amino acids: CASSQYIGEHNSPLHF. The CDR3 DNA follows: TGTGCCAGCAGCCAGTATATCGGGGAGCATAATTCACCCCTCCACTTT.

This clonotype was counted only a few times. The rearrangement links TRBV6-1 to TRBJ2-7; 8 nucleotides align to TRBD2. The germline CDR1 and CDR2 sequences are MNHNS and SASEGT. The CDR3 has 17 residues. With 4 bases clipped from V and 4 bases from J, the junction kept 15 bases outside the gene matches. In nucleotides, the CDR3 is TGTGCCAGCAGTGCTCACCTTACTAGCGGAGGGTGGTACGAGCAGTACTTC. It codes for CASSAHLTSGGWYEQYF.

The V and J genes are TRBV25-1 and TRBJ2-7; tentatively, D is TRBD1 or TRBD2 (6 bases each). Germline CDR1 MGHDK, CDR2 SYGVNS. The CDR3 has 15 residues. V was trimmed by 0 bases and J by 0 bases, leaving 9 bases between them. CDR3 sequence (DNA): TGTGCCAGCAGTGAATATGAGGGGGGCTCCTACGAGCAGTACTTC. Translated: CASSEYEGGSYEQYF.

In its sample, this clonotype was seen many times. The chain combines TRBV7-2 with TRBJ1-1, with D maybe TRBD1 (5 bases). V lost 1 base and J lost 5, with 14 bases in between. CDR3 size: 15 residues. The germline CDR1 and CDR2 sequences are SGHTA and FQGNSA. In nucleotides, the CDR3 is TGTGCCAGCAGCTTAGAACCGGGGCGGTGGACTGAAGCTTTCTTT. Translation gives CASSLEPGRWTEAFF.

This chain connects TRBV29-1 to TRBJ1-2, with 9 bases lining up with TRBD1. CDR3 length: 14 residues. Germline CDR1 is SQVTM and CDR2 is ANQGSEA. J lost 3 bases, V lost 7 bases, and 9 bases had no gene match. CDR3 sequence (DNA): TGCAGCGCCAAAAGGGACAGGGAGGACTATGGCTACACCTTC. Amino acids: CSAKRDREDYGYTF.

This clonotype was found a few times. The chain combines TRBV28 with TRBJ2-5, with 7 bases matching TRBD2. The ends lost 7 bases at V and 2 bases at J; junction bases unmatched: 7. CDR3 length: 14 residues. The V gene's germline CDR1 is MDHEN and CDR2 SYDVKM. CDR3 DNA sequence: TGTGCCAGCACTCGACCGGGGGGACAAGAGACCCAGTACTTC. It translates to CASTRPGGQETQYF.

This chain joins TRBV19 and TRBJ2-4; D may be TRBD1 (6 bases). The germline gives CDR1 LNHDA, CDR2 SQIVND (reference sequence). The V gene lost 5 bases and the J gene lost 0 bases, with 8 bases spanning the gap. This CDR3 has 14 residues. CDR3 sequence reads: CASSGQLAKNIQYF. The DNA for the CDR3 is TGTGCCAGTAGTGGACAGCTAGCCAAAAACATTCAGTACTTC.

The chain links TRBV5-5 to TRBJ2-1, with 10 bases that match TRBD1. The length of the CDR3 is 15 residues. With 0 bases clipped from V and 9 bases from J, the junction kept 6 bases outside the gene matches. Per the germline V gene, CDR1 is SGHKS and CDR2 is YYEKEE (reference sequence). The CDR3 protein is CASSLAGQGFGEQFF. In nucleotides, the CDR3 is TGTGCCAGCAGCTTGGCGGGACAGGGGTTTGGTGAGCAGTTCTTC.

This clonotype has just a few counts. The rearrangement links TRBV2 to TRBJ1-2; D is possibly TRBD1 (5 bases). The length of the CDR3 is 14 residues. The germline V gene encodes CDR1 SNHLY and CDR2 FYNNEI. V was clipped by 1 base and J by 3 bases, with 9 bases between them. The CDR3 here is CASSEEGLDYGYTF. In DNA, the CDR3 is TGTGCCAGCAGTGAAGAGGGGTTGGACTATGGCTACACCTTC. The full variable domain, in which reference TRBV2 and TRBJ1-2 provide the parts outside the CDR3, is EPEVTQTPSHQVTQMGQEVILRCVPISNHLYFYWYRQILGQKVEFLVSFYNNEISEKSEIFDDQFSVERPDGSNFTLKIRSTKLEDSAMYFCASSEEGLDYGYTFGSGTRLTVV.